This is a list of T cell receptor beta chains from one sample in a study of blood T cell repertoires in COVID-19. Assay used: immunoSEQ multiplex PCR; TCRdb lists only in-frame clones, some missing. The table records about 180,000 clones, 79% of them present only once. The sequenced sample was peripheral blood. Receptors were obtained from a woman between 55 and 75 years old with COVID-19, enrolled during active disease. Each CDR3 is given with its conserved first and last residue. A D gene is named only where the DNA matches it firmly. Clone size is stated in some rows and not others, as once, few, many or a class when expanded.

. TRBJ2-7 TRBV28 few TGTGCCAGTAATAAGCGCCCCTCCTACGAGCAGTACTTC CASNKRPSYEQYF
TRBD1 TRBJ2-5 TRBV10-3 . TGTGCCATCAGTGACCGGACAGGGGAAGAGACCCAGTACTTC CAISDRTGEETQYF
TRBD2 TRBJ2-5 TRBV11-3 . TGTGCCAGCAGCCAGGGGCGACTAGCGGGAGCGCCCCAAGAGACCCAGTACTTC CASSQGRLAGAPQETQYF
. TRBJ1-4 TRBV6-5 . TGTGCCAGCAGTTACTCCCTACCAGGGATTGAAAAACTGTTTTTT CASSYSLPGIEKLFF
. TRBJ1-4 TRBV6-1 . TGTGCCAGCAGTGAAGTAAAACGGTTTATCGAAAAACTGTTTTTT CASSEVKRFIEKLFF
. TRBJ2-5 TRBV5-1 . TGCGCCAGCAGCCTTCAAGAGACCCAGTACTTC CASSLQETQYF
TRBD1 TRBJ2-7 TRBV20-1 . TGCAGTGCTAGTCGGCCCGGACAGGGTCCCTACGAGCAGTACTTC CSASRPGQGPYEQYF
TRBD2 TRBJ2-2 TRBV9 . TGTGCCAGCAGCGTAGTTGCGGGAGGGTCGGTCACCGGGGAGCTGTTTTTT CASSVVAGGSVTGELFF
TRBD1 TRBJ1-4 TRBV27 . TGTGCCAGCAGTTCCTACACAGGGGGTGGGGGGGAAAAACTGTTTTTT CASSSYTGGGGEKLFF
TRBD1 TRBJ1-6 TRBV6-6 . TGTGCCAGCAGAACAGGGGGCACGGGGTATTCACCCCTCCACTTT CASRTGGTGYSPLHF
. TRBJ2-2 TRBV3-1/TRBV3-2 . TGTGCCAGCAGCCAAGATACAGGGGAGGCCACCGGGGAGCTGTTTTTT CASSQDTGEATGELFF
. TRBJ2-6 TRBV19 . TGTGCCAGTAGTACCGACAGTTCTGGGGCCAACGTCCTGACTTTC CASSTDSSGANVLTF
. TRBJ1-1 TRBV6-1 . TGTGCCAGCAGTGAGGTTTCAGGGCCTGAAGCTTTCTTT CASSEVSGPEAFF
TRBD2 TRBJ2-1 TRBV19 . TGTGCCAGTAGTATGCTAGCGGGAGTATTCAATGAGCAGTTCTTC CASSMLAGVFNEQFF
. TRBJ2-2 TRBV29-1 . TGCAGCGCCGCGCAAACCCCGAACACCGGGGAGCTGTTTTTT CSAAQTPNTGELFF
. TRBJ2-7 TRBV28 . TGTGCCAGCGGTATTGGGCCTGATTACGAGCAGTACTTC CASGIGPDYEQYF